Listed below are T cell receptor beta chains from one sample, sequenced in a study of cytomegalovirus exposure and HLA in healthy donors. Sequencing was performed with immunoSEQ multiplex PCR; in TCRdb, only in-frame clones are kept and a portion is missing. The repertoire consists of roughly 130,000 clones, with 65% to 75% occurring once and the leading ten covering roughly 6%. Material: PBMCs. The receptors were sampled from a woman aged 45-60 years in good health and CMV-seropositive. CDR3s leave out the opening cysteine and the closing phenylalanine or tryptophan. Fields, in order: clone size, V gene, D gene, CDR3 protein. A D gene is named only where the DNA matches it firmly. Size values are once, few and many counts, or a class for expanded clones, and some rows have none.

abundance: .; v_gene: TRBV29-1; d_gene: .; CDR3aa: SALTDTQY
abundance: .; v_gene: TRBV6-5; d_gene: .; CDR3aa: ASSLLETQY
abundance: .; v_gene: TRBV5-8; d_gene: .; CDR3aa: ASSLAGAGFSDTQY
abundance: .; v_gene: TRBV27; d_gene: .; CDR3aa: ASKIEGTTNYGYT
abundance: .; v_gene: TRBV20-1; d_gene: .; CDR3aa: SAIDVDTQY
abundance: .; v_gene: TRBV19; d_gene: .; CDR3aa: ASSLPRGTDTQY
abundance: .; v_gene: TRBV4-2; d_gene: TRBD2; CDR3aa: ASSQGGGGGNTGELF
abundance: .; v_gene: TRBV18; d_gene: .; CDR3aa: ASSPPGDQPQH
abundance: .; v_gene: TRBV7-9; d_gene: TRBD1; CDR3aa: SSSLSDRASNTEAF
abundance: .; v_gene: TRBV4-3; d_gene: .; CDR3aa: ASSRGVDEQF
abundance: .; v_gene: TRBV19; d_gene: TRBD2; CDR3aa: ASSVLAGGETQY
abundance: .; v_gene: TRBV7-2; d_gene: TRBD1; CDR3aa: ASSRGQGPGQETQY
abundance: .; v_gene: TRBV5-4; d_gene: TRBD2; CDR3aa: ASSIEAGGLTGELF
abundance: .; v_gene: TRBV5-4; d_gene: TRBD1; CDR3aa: ASSFGQGLMNGYT
abundance: once; v_gene: TRBV6-5; d_gene: .; CDR3aa: ASRRGAGASEQY
abundance: .; v_gene: TRBV19; d_gene: .; CDR3aa: ASSIGGEETQY
abundance: few; v_gene: TRBV7-2; d_gene: .; CDR3aa: ASSLRGGQGDEQF
abundance: few; v_gene: TRBV23-1; d_gene: TRBD1; CDR3aa: ASSQSKRQGADGYT
abundance: few; v_gene: TRBV9; d_gene: .; CDR3aa: ASSVGGFYGYT
abundance: few; v_gene: TRBV4-2; d_gene: TRBD1; CDR3aa: ASSQDQGQGGTGELF
abundance: few; v_gene: TRBV6-5; d_gene: .; CDR3aa: ASSSSGANVLT
abundance: .; v_gene: TRBV5-4; d_gene: TRBD1; CDR3aa: ASSAPGTGRVTGELF
abundance: .; v_gene: TRBV7-2; d_gene: .; CDR3aa: ASCPSQGRVYEQF
abundance: .; v_gene: TRBV11-2; d_gene: .; CDR3aa: ASSPGPGIYEQY
abundance: .; v_gene: TRBV2; d_gene: .; CDR3aa: ASSTSSPYNEQF
abundance: medium-sized; v_gene: TRBV5-1; d_gene: TRBD1; CDR3aa: ASSWGQGSEKLF
abundance: .; v_gene: TRBV20-1; d_gene: .; CDR3aa: SVRVQETQY
abundance: few; v_gene: TRBV15; d_gene: .; CDR3aa: ATSRENPSTDTQY
abundance: .; v_gene: TRBV7-2; d_gene: TRBD1; CDR3aa: ASSLDRGLYGYT
abundance: few; v_gene: TRBV5-4; d_gene: .; CDR3aa: ASSLAKGELYEQY
abundance: .; v_gene: TRBV5-1; d_gene: TRBD2; CDR3aa: ASSSRLAETQY
abundance: .; v_gene: TRBV11-2; d_gene: TRBD2; CDR3aa: ASRRLAGGPNEQF
abundance: .; v_gene: TRBV7-9; d_gene: .; CDR3aa: ASSLGDISTGELF
abundance: once; v_gene: TRBV5-1; d_gene: TRBD2; CDR3aa: ASSWTSGGSTGELF
abundance: once; v_gene: TRBV4-1; d_gene: TRBD2; CDR3aa: ASSQGPSGGLYEQY
abundance: .; v_gene: TRBV6-1; d_gene: .; CDR3aa: ASTPPAAHEQY
abundance: few; v_gene: TRBV5-1; d_gene: .; CDR3aa: ASTSGATLSYNEQF
abundance: .; v_gene: TRBV6-1; d_gene: TRBD2; CDR3aa: ASTLAGGPQTQY
abundance: .; v_gene: TRBV29-1; d_gene: .; CDR3aa: SVSGRTEAF
abundance: .; v_gene: TRBV6-1; d_gene: .; CDR3aa: ASREGVRGFKNTEAF
abundance: .; v_gene: TRBV4-1; d_gene: .; CDR3aa: ASSQDGQGRNGELF
abundance: .; v_gene: TRBV5-1; d_gene: .; CDR3aa: ASSLEGRGTEAF
abundance: few; v_gene: TRBV5-4; d_gene: .; CDR3aa: ASSPSGRSNTEAF
abundance: few; v_gene: TRBV13; d_gene: TRBD2; CDR3aa: ASSRGGDYNEQF
abundance: .; v_gene: TRBV15; d_gene: .; CDR3aa: ATSRDLRGTEAF
abundance: .; v_gene: TRBV27; d_gene: .; CDR3aa: ATAPRVWDTEAF
abundance: few; v_gene: TRBV5-6; d_gene: .; CDR3aa: ASSLAGESPLH
abundance: .; v_gene: TRBV27; d_gene: .; CDR3aa: ASSYREGTSPLH
abundance: once; v_gene: TRBV2; d_gene: .; CDR3aa: ASSEVQFSGGYT
abundance: .; v_gene: TRBV21-1; d_gene: .; CDR3aa: ASSKGGDEQF
abundance: .; v_gene: TRBV9; d_gene: .; CDR3aa: ASSPRSGAYEQY
abundance: once; v_gene: TRBV7-2; d_gene: TRBD1; CDR3aa: ASSRSQDRGSPLH
abundance: .; v_gene: TRBV10-3; d_gene: .; CDR3aa: ATKGGEVLT
abundance: .; v_gene: TRBV7-2; d_gene: TRBD2; CDR3aa: ASTTSGGGWF